The TCR beta chain under discussion was sequenced for a study of identical twins. MiXCR, applied by TCRdb to the 5' RACE reads, yields one record per CDR3 protein. The sample lists hundreds of thousands of distinct CDR3 sequences, roughly 12% occurring once. V was clipped by 1 base and J by 5 bases; unmatched bases: 11. Germline V gives CDR1 SGHDN, CDR2 FVKESK. The CDR3 length is 19 residues. Each donor (without exception) was a healthy Caucasian. The sample was also linked to a second study, of yellow fever vaccine responses in identical twins.

The rearrangement uses TRBV14 and TRBJ2-1; 13 nucleotides align to TRBD2. The sequencing input was PBMCs. This clonotype originated in a young woman in good health. CDR3 region: CASSQVWGTSGKWDNEQFF. The CDR3 region has the DNA TGTGCCAGCAGCCAAGTTTGGGGGACTAGCGGGAAATGGGACAATGAGCAGTTCTTC.